A single sample is the source of the 14 T cell receptor beta chains below, sequenced in a study of T cells in Graves' hyperthyroidism and ophthalmopathy. Amplification yielded TCR beta CDR3 regions, with RNA transcripts as the source. When the TCR CDR3 underwent first-round RT-PCR, the HTBI primer set was used. MiXCR, applied by TCRdb to the multiplex PCR reads, yields one record per CDR3 protein. The sample has about 740,000 distinct CDR3 sequences, around 15% seen once; the top ten hold roughly a tenth. Sequencing input: blood. These receptors were taken from a woman in her late teens or twenties with Graves' hyperthyroidism.

This clonotype was seen a handful of times. This chain links TRBV13 with TRBJ2-6; 7 bases align to TRBD1. The trim removed 4 bases at V and 0 bases at J, leaving 9 bases unmatched. CDR3 length: 18 residues. Germline-derived CDR1 and CDR2 are PRHDT and FYEKMQ (reference sequence). The CDR3 DNA reads as TGTGCCAGCAGCTCCCGGGACAGACTCCTCTCTGGGGCCAACGTCCTGACTTTC. Translating it yields CASSSRDRLLSGANVLTF.

The chain employs TRBV4-1 and TRBJ2-7, with 7 bases matching TRBD1. V lost 4 bases to trimming and J lost 3 bases; unmatched junction nucleotides: 9. Germline V gene lookup returns CDR1 MGHRA and CDR2 YSYEKL. The CDR3 totals 15 residues. For the CDR3, the DNA is TGCGCCAGCAGCCTAAGGGGGACAGCTGGCTACGAGCAGTACTTC. It translates to CASSLRGTAGYEQYF.

V is TRBV6-1 and J is TRBJ1-6; no reliable D call. The CDR3 is 13 amino acids. Looked up from germline, CDR1 is MNHNS and CDR2 is SASEGT. V shed 7 bases and J shed 10 bases, with 14 bases lying between them. In DNA, the CDR3 is TGTGCCAGCAATCGCGAGGGTGGCTCACCCCTCCACTTT. Translated, it gives CASNREGGSPLHF.

This clonotype was seen many times. V usage is TRBV30 and J usage is TRBJ2-1; D gene unclear. The V end lost 0 bases, the J end lost 9 bases, and 12 bases lay between the germline ends. CDR3 size: 13 residues. Germline V gene data show CDR1 as GTSNPN and CDR2 as SVGIG (reference sequence). The CDR3 is CAWSVQEYGEQFF. For the CDR3, the DNA is TGTGCCTGGAGTGTGCAGGAGTACGGTGAGCAGTTCTTC. The entire variable domain, with the rest obtained from reference TRBV30 and TRBJ2-1, is as follows: SQTIHQWPATLVQPVGSPLSLECTVEGTSNPNLYWYRQAAGRGLQLLFYSVGIGQISSEVPQNLSASRPQDRQFILSSKKLLLSDSGFYLCAWSVQEYGEQFFGPGTRLTVL.

This clonotype was picked up a small number of times. The rearrangement uses TRBV11-2 and TRBJ1-2; 8 bases are a match to TRBD1. V trimming: 4 bases; J trimming: 1 base; junction bases outside the gene matches: 20. The germline gives CDR1 SGHAT, CDR2 FQNNGV. The length of the CDR3 is 20 residues. The CDR3 coding sequence is TGTGCCAGCAGCTATACTACTTATGGGACAGGCGATCACAATAACTATGGCTACACCTTC. Translating it yields CASSYTTYGTGDHNNYGYTF.

This clonotype was recorded at least ten times. V usage is TRBV18 and J usage is TRBJ1-1, with TRBD1 as a possible D gene (5 bases). The CDR3 loop spans 14 amino acids. The V end was cut by 4 bases, the J end by 4 bases, with 13 bases between. In germline, CDR1 is KGHSH, CDR2 LQKENI. CDR3 nucleotide sequence: TGTGCCAGCTCACTCGGCAGGGAGTCCACTGAAGCTTTCTTT. This encodes CASSLGRESTEAFF. Together with reference TRBV18 and TRBJ1-1, the CDR3 gives the full variable domain: NAGVMQNPRHLVRRRGQEARLRCSPMKGHSHVYWYRQLPEEGLKFMVYLQKENIIDESGMPKERFSAEFPKEGPSILRIQQVVRGDSAAYFCASSLGRESTEAFFGQGTRLTVV.

The rearrangement uses TRBV6-1 and TRBJ2-2; D is ambiguous. This CDR3 contains 16 residues. Trimming shortened V by 4 bases and J by 4 bases, and 16 bases separated the two germline ends. Germline CDR1 and CDR2: MNHNS and SASEGT. The CDR3 DNA is TGTGCCAGCAGTGCGCTTCCGCGGACGAGCACCGGGGAGCTGTTTTTT. It is translated as CASSALPRTSTGELFF.

This clonotype came up many times. J is TRBJ1-3 and V is TRBV5-6; a weak D match, TRBD1 (5 bases). The germline CDR1 and CDR2 sequences are SGHDT and YYEEEE. The length of the CDR3 is 17 residues. V was cut by 0 bases and J by 0 bases, with 13 bases left in between. CDR3 in DNA: TGTGCCAGCAGCTTGGTAACAGGACCTCGCTCTGGAAACACCATATATTTT. It is translated as CASSLVTGPRSGNTIYF.

This chain connects TRBV27 to TRBJ2-2, with TRBD2 matching 10 bases. Germline CDR1 and CDR2: MNHEY and SMNVEV (reference sequence). V gave up 5 bases and J gave up 7 bases; unmatched junction bases: 10. This CDR3 is 16 amino acids long. CDR3 nucleotides: TGTGCCAGCAGTCCCCTCACTAGCGGGAAAGGCGGGGAGCTGTTTTTT. Translation: CASSPLTSGKGGELFF.

CDR3 sequence reads: CASSLALAGPLAKNIQYF. The CDR3 nucleotides are TGTGCCAGCAGCTTAGCTCTAGCGGGACCTTTAGCCAAAAACATTCAGTACTTC. V is TRBV7-2 and J is TRBJ2-4; 9 positions match TRBD2. The trim removed 0 bases at V and 0 bases at J, leaving 6 bases unmatched. CDR3 length: 18 amino acids. Germline values: CDR1 SGHTA, CDR2 FQGNSA. The full variable domain, its missing parts supplied by reference TRBV7-2 and TRBJ2-4, is GAGVSQSPSNKVTEKGKDVELRCDPISGHTALYWYRQSLGQGLEFLIYFQGNSAPDKSGLPSDRFSAERTGGSVSTLTIQRTQQEDSAVYLCASSLALAGPLAKNIQYFGAGTRLSVL.

The chain carries TRBV10-3 and TRBJ1-5; no definite D call. The CDR3 has 16 residues. In germline, CDR1 is ENHRY, CDR2 SYGVKD. Trimming removed 0 bases at V and 3 bases at J, with 12 bases between. CDR3: CAISESNSLLNQPQHF. In nucleotides, the CDR3 is TGTGCCATCAGTGAGTCCAACAGCCTGCTCAATCAGCCCCAGCATTTT.

This clonotype was observed many times. The chain uses TRBV7-8 and TRBJ1-5; TRBD1 aligns across 8 bases. J lost 0 bases, V lost 0 bases, and 13 bases had no gene match. Germline V gene lookup returns CDR1 SGHVS and CDR2 FQNEAQ. CDR3 length: 20 amino acids. CDR3 nucleotide sequence: TGTGCCAGCAGCTTAGCCCAGTTCGACAGGGGTTCCTATAGCAATCAGCCCCAGCATTTT. It is translated as CASSLAQFDRGSYSNQPQHF. Full variable domain (remainder filled in from reference TRBV7-8 and TRBJ1-5): GAGVSQSPRYKVAKRGQDVALRCDPISGHVSLFWYQQALGQGPEFLTYFQNEAQLDKSGLPSDRFFAERPEGSVSTLKIQRTQQEDSAVYLCASSLAQFDRGSYSNQPQHFGDGTRLSIL.

This chain connects TRBV20-1 to TRBJ2-7; 11 bases agree with TRBD2. Germline CDR1 and CDR2: DFQATT and SNEGSKA (reference sequence). The CDR3 loop spans 13 amino acids. V shed 6 bases and J 3 bases; nucleotides not matched to a gene: 4. CDR3 in amino acids: CSAKTSGVYEQYF. DNA for the CDR3: TGCAGTGCCAAGACTAGCGGGGTCTACGAGCAGTACTTC.

This clonotype was found many times. V gene TRBV30 combines with J gene TRBJ2-1; D is perhaps TRBD2 (5 bases). Germline V lookup: CDR1 GTSNPN, CDR2 SVGIG (reference sequence). The V end was cut by 1 base, the J end by 5 bases, with 15 bases between. The CDR3 runs to 15 residues. For the CDR3, the DNA is TGTGCCTGGAGTGGCGGGTCGGTAGCAGACAATGAGCAGTTCTTC. Its translation is CAWSGGSVADNEQFF.